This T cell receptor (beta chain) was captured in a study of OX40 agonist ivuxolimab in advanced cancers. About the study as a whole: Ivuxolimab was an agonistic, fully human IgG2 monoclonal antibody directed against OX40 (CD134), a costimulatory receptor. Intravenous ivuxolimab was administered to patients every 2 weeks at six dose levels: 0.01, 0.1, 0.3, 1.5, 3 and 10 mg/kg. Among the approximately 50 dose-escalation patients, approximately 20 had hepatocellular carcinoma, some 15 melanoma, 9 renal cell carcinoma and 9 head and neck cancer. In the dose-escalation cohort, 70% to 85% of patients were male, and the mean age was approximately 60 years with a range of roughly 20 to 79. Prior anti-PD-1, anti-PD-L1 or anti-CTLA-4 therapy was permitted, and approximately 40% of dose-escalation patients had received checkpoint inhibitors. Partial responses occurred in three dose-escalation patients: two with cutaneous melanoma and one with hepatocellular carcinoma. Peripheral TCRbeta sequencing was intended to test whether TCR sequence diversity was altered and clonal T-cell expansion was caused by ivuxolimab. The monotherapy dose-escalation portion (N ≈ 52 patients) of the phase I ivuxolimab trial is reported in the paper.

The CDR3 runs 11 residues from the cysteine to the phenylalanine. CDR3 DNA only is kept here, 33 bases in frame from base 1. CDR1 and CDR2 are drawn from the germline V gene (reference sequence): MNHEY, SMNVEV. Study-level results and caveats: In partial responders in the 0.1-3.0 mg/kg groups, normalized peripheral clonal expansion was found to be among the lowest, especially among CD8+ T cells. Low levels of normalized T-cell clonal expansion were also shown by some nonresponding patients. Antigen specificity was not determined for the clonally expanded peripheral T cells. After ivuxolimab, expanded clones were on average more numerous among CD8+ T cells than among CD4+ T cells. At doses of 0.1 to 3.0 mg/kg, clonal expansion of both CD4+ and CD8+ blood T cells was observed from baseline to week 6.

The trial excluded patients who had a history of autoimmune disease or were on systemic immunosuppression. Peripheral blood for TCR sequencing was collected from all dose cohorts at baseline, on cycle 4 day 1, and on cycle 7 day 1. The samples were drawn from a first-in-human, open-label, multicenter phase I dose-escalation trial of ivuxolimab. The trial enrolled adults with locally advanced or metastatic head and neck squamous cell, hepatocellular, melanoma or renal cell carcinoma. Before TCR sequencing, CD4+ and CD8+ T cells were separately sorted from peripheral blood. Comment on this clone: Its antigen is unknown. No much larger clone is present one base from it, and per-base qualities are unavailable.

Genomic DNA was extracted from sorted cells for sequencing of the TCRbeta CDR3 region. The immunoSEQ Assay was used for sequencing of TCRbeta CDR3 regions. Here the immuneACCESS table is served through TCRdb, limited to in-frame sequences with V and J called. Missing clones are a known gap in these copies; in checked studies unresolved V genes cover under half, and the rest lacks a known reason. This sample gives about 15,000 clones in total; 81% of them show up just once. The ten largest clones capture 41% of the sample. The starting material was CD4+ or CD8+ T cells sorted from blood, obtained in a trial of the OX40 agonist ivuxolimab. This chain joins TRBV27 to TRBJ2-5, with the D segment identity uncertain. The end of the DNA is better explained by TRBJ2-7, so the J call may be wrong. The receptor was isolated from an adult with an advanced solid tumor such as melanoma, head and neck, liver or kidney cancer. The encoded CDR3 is CSTKVRYEQYF. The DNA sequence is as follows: TGTTCCACCAAGGTGAGGTACGAGCAGTACTTC.